In this sample, the clone carrying this T cell receptor beta chain turned up many times. No antigen is known for it. Germline V gene sequence: CDR1 SQVTM, CDR2 ANQGSEA. CDR3 length: 14 amino acids. Deletions cut 3 bases from V and 0 bases from J, with 10 bases between. This record belongs to a study of neurological immune-mediated disorders. About the study: The study included approximately 34 multiple sclerosis patients, some 31 relapsing-remitting and 3 secondary progressive.

cDNA was made by 5'RACE with 10-nucleotide random UMIs. TCRdb ran MiXCR on the 5' RACE reads and lists one entry per CDR3 protein. The sample has about 62,000 distinct CDR3 sequences, 3.5% to 4.5% seen once; the top ten hold 2.2%. 2 million PBMCs stored at -80 C were the source of the unsorted libraries. Findings and caveats of the study: No expanded-clone CDR3 amino acid sequence recurred across subjects, suggesting private TCR-beta repertoires.

The chain employs TRBV29-1 and TRBJ2-3; D might be TRBD1 or TRBD2, each matching 5 bases. This TCR came from a woman between 50 and 59 years old with multiple sclerosis. Sequencing was performed on PBMCs. CDR3 bases: TGCAGCGTTGAGAGGGACCTTAGCACAGATACGCAGTATTTT. Protein sequence: CSVERDLSTDTQYF.